This T cell receptor (beta chain) comes out of a study of CD8 T cells in Susac syndrome. Sequencing of TCR beta covered CD8+ and CD4+ T cells obtained from blood. The authors negatively isolated CD8+ and CD4+ T cells and FACS-enriched TEMRA cells. About 0.5 to 1 ug RNA was reverse transcribed with random hexamers. An immunoSEQ multiplex PCR amplified TCR beta CDR3 over 54 Vbeta and 13 Jbeta. Using its own MiXCR run on the immunoSEQ multiplex PCR reads, TCRdb lists one record per CDR3 protein. Of some 300,000 distinct CDR3 sequences listed, approximately 85% were seen once; the top ten hold 0.2% to 0.25%. This sequence was found in a human donor with multiple sclerosis. Sequenced input: CD8+ T cells from PBMCs.

DNA for the CDR3: TGTGCCAGCAGCCAGGGCGGGTCGGGGTATGGCTACACCTTC. Translated, it gives CASSQGGSGYGYTF. The chain joins TRBV7-6 to TRBJ1-2; D is perhaps TRBD1 (5 bases). CDR1 SGHVS and CDR2 FNYEAQ come from the germline V gene. Trimming removed 5 bases at V and 5 bases at J, with 15 bases between. This CDR3 is 14 amino acids long.